This entry is about one TCR beta chain. The sample belongs to a study of OX40 agonist ivuxolimab in advanced cancers. About the study: A history of anti-PD-1, anti-PD-L1 or anti-CTLA-4 therapy was acceptable, and roughly 40% had some.

V dropped 9 bases and J dropped 7; count of bases not matched to a gene: 3. The CDR3 contains 13 residues. Per the germline V gene, CDR1 is MRHNA and CDR2 is SNTAGT. This table comes from immunoSEQ multiplex PCR, and its TCRdb copy is limited to in-frame clones, with some not included. The data contain tens of thousands of clones, roughly 78% of them seen just once; the ten biggest clones take up roughly 4.9%. The source was CD4+ or CD8+ T cells sorted from blood, collected in a trial of the OX40 agonist ivuxolimab. The clonotype was recovered from an adult with an advanced solid tumor such as melanoma, head and neck, liver or kidney cancer. The V gene is TRBV6-4, the J gene TRBJ2-1; 13 positions agree with TRBD2. The CDR3 coding sequence is TGTGCCAGTGGGACTAGCGGGACTAATGAGCAGTTCTTC. This translates into CASGTSGTNEQFF.